The rows below give T cell receptor beta chains drawn from one sample of a study of OX40 agonist ivuxolimab in advanced cancers. Assay used: immunoSEQ multiplex PCR; TCRdb lists only in-frame clones, some missing. This sample has about 39,000 clones, with more than 85% found just once. The starting material was CD4+ or CD8+ T cells sorted from blood, obtained in a trial of the OX40 agonist ivuxolimab. These receptors were taken from an adult with an advanced solid tumor such as melanoma, head and neck, liver or kidney cancer. Each CDR3 is given with its conserved first and last residue. A D gene is named only where the DNA matches it firmly. Only part of the rows carry a size: once, few, many, or a class if the clone is expanded.

J gene: TRBJ2-7
V gene: TRBV7-9
clone size: .
D gene: .
CDR3 protein: CASSLGSPDEQYF
CDR3 DNA: TGTGCCAGCAGCTTAGGCAGCCCGGACGAGCAGTACTTC

J gene: TRBJ2-7
V gene: TRBV11-2
clone size: once
D gene: .
CDR3 protein: CASSSNRVPYEQYF
CDR3 DNA: TGTGCCAGCAGTTCAAACAGGGTACCCTACGAGCAGTACTTC

J gene: TRBJ2-5
V gene: TRBV4-1
clone size: .
D gene: TRBD2
CDR3 protein: CASSPLAGGLAQYF
CDR3 DNA: TGCGCCAGCAGCCCCCTAGCGGGAGGGCTGGCCCAGTACTTC

J gene: TRBJ2-1
V gene: TRBV7-9
clone size: .
D gene: .
CDR3 protein: CASSSMDLGQFF
CDR3 DNA: TGTGCCAGCAGCTCGATGGACTTGGGGCAGTTCTTC

J gene: TRBJ1-5
V gene: TRBV2
clone size: .
D gene: .
CDR3 protein: CASSNQDSQDHDQPQHF
CDR3 DNA: TGTGCCAGCAGTAACCAGGACAGTCAGGATCATGATCAGCCCCAGCATTTT

J gene: TRBJ1-5
V gene: TRBV6-1
clone size: .
D gene: .
CDR3 protein: CASSELVTDRNQPQHF
CDR3 DNA: TGTGCCAGCAGTGAATTAGTTACGGACAGAAATCAGCCCCAGCATTTT

J gene: TRBJ2-3
V gene: TRBV19
clone size: .
D gene: .
CDR3 protein: CASSFGSVTDTQYF
CDR3 DNA: TGTGCCAGTAGTTTCGGCTCGGTCACAGATACGCAGTATTTT

J gene: TRBJ1-2
V gene: TRBV19
clone size: few
D gene: .
CDR3 protein: CASSITPDYGYTF
CDR3 DNA: TGTGCCAGTAGTATTACCCCCGACTATGGCTACACCTTC

J gene: TRBJ1-4
V gene: TRBV6-4
clone size: .
D gene: .
CDR3 protein: CASNSNRTSNEKLFF
CDR3 DNA: TGTGCCAGCAACAGCAACAGGACATCTAATGAAAAACTGTTTTTT

J gene: TRBJ2-7
V gene: TRBV7-2
clone size: .
D gene: .
CDR3 protein: CASSLEVAYEQYF
CDR3 DNA: TGTGCCAGCAGCTTAGAGGTAGCCTACGAGCAGTACTTC

J gene: TRBJ2-3
V gene: TRBV4-1
clone size: .
D gene: TRBD2
CDR3 protein: CASRPTSGRALQPDTQYF
CDR3 DNA: TGCGCCAGCAGGCCTACTAGCGGGAGGGCCCTTCAGCCAGATACGCAGTATTTT

J gene: TRBJ1-2
V gene: TRBV30
clone size: once
D gene: .
CDR3 protein: CAWSVGAVDYGYTF
CDR3 DNA: TGTGCCTGGAGTGTAGGAGCAGTTGACTATGGCTACACCTTC

J gene: TRBJ2-7
V gene: TRBV9
clone size: few
D gene: .
CDR3 protein: CASSPPSSYEQYF
CDR3 DNA: TGTGCCAGCAGCCCCCCTAGCTCCTACGAGCAGTACTTC

J gene: TRBJ2-1
V gene: TRBV9
clone size: .
D gene: .
CDR3 protein: CASSPPGARGQFF
CDR3 DNA: TGTGCCAGCAGCCCTCCCGGGGCGAGGGGGCAGTTCTTC

J gene: TRBJ2-1
V gene: TRBV2
clone size: .
D gene: .
CDR3 protein: CASSPGLNNEQFF
CDR3 DNA: TGTGCCAGCAGCCCGGGATTGAACAATGAGCAGTTCTTC

J gene: TRBJ2-1
V gene: TRBV5-5
clone size: .
D gene: .
CDR3 protein: CASSFQDYNEQFF
CDR3 DNA: TGTGCCAGCAGCTTCCAAGACTACAATGAGCAGTTCTTC

J gene: TRBJ2-3
V gene: TRBV5-5
clone size: .
D gene: TRBD1
CDR3 protein: CASSLDQGARGTQYF
CDR3 DNA: TGTGCCAGCAGCTTGGATCAGGGGGCAAGGGGTACGCAGTATTTT

J gene: TRBJ2-1
V gene: TRBV4-2
clone size: .
D gene: .
CDR3 protein: CASSQPVPYNEQFF
CDR3 DNA: TGTGCCAGCAGCCAACCAGTCCCGTACAATGAGCAGTTCTTC

J gene: TRBJ2-7
V gene: TRBV5-6
clone size: .
D gene: .
CDR3 protein: CASSSVPNEQYF
CDR3 DNA: TGTGCCAGCAGTTCCGTTCCTAACGAGCAGTACTTC

J gene: TRBJ1-1
V gene: TRBV19
clone size: .
D gene: .
CDR3 protein: CASTPLGRANTEAFF
CDR3 DNA: TGTGCCAGTACTCCTTTGGGCAGGGCAAACACTGAAGCTTTCTTT

J gene: TRBJ2-7
V gene: TRBV29-1
clone size: .
D gene: .
CDR3 protein: CSVVGHGFYEQYF
CDR3 DNA: TGCAGCGTTGTAGGGCACGGATTCTACGAGCAGTACTTC

J gene: TRBJ2-5
V gene: TRBV7-9
clone size: .
D gene: TRBD1
CDR3 protein: CASSSRTGIETQYF
CDR3 DNA: TGTGCCAGCAGCTCCAGGACAGGGATAGAGACCCAGTACTTC

J gene: TRBJ2-7
V gene: TRBV7-9
clone size: .
D gene: .
CDR3 protein: CASSPWERIYEQYF
CDR3 DNA: TGTGCCAGCAGCCCATGGGAACGGATCTACGAGCAGTACTTC

J gene: TRBJ2-2
V gene: TRBV6-1
clone size: .
D gene: .
CDR3 protein: CASNHGDNSGELFF
CDR3 DNA: TGTGCCAGCAACCACGGGGACAATTCCGGGGAGCTGTTTTTT

J gene: TRBJ2-1
V gene: TRBV6-4
clone size: .
D gene: .
CDR3 protein: CASSDSGGGYNEQFF
CDR3 DNA: TGTGCCAGCAGTGACTCGGGAGGGGGCTACAATGAGCAGTTCTTC

J gene: TRBJ2-3
V gene: TRBV4-1
clone size: medium-sized
D gene: .
CDR3 protein: CASSQARTISSTDTQYF
CDR3 DNA: TGCGCCAGCAGCCAAGCCCGGACGATATCTAGCACAGATACGCAGTATTTT